This TCR beta chain is from a study of early T cells in non-severe SARS-CoV-2 infection. Looking at the study overall: Investigators sequenced bulk RNA drawn from unsorted whole blood, and chains remained unpaired. Whole-study findings and limits: The VDJdb matching leaned toward anti-spike CD8 responses and overlooked private and CD4 specificities.

Separate cDNA molecules each had unique molecular identifiers attached to them. Via MiXCR, TCRdb re-called the 5' RACE reads, giving one row per CDR3 protein. The sample records about 63,000 distinct CDR3 sequences, 13% being singletons. This CDR3 is 12 amino acids long. Germline-derived CDR1 and CDR2 are SEHNR and FQNEAQ (reference sequence). Trimming removed 6 bases at V and 0 bases at J, with 5 bases between. The sample holds many counts of this clonotype. As yet, its antigen is unknown. V usage is TRBV7-9 and J usage is TRBJ2-5; D possibly matches TRBD1 or TRBD2 (5 bases each). This clonotype was sampled from an adult who was a healthcare worker with PCR-confirmed SARS-CoV-2 infection or an uninfected control (not recorded which). The sample was whole blood. The CDR3 sequence is CASRGHQETQYF. In DNA form, the CDR3 reads TGTGCCAGCAGGGGACACCAAGAGACCCAGTACTTC.